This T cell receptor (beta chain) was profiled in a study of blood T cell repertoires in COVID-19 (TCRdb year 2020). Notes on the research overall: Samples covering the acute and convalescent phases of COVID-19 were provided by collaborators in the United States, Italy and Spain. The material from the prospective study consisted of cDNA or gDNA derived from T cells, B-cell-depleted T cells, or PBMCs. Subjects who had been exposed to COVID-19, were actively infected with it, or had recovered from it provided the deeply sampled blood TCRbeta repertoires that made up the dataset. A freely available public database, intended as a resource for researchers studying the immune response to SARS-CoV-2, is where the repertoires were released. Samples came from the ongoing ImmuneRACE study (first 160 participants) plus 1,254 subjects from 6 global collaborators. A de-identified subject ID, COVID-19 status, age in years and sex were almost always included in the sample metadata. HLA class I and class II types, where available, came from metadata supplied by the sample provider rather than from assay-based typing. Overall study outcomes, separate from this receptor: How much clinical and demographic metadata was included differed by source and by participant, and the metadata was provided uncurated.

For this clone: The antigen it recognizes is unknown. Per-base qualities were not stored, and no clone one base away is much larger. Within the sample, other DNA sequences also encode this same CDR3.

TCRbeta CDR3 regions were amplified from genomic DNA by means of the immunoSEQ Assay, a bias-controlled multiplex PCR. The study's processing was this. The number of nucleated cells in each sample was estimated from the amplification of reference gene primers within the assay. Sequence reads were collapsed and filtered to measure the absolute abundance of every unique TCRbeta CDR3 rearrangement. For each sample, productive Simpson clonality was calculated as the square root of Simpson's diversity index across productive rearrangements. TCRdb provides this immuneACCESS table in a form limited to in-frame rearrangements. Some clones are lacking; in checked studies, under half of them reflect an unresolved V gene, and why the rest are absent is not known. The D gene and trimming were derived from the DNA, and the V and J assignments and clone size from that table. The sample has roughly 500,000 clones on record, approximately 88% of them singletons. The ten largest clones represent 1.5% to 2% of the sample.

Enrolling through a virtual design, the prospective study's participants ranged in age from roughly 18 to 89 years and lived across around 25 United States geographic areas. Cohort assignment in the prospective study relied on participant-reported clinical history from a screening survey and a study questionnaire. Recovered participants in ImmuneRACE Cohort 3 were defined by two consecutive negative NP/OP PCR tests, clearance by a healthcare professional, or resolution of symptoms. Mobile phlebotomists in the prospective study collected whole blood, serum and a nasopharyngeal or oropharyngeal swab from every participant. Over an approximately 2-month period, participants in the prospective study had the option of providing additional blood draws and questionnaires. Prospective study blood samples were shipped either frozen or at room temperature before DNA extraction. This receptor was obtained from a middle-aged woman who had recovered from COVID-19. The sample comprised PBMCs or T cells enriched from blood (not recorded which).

The DNA is as follows: TGTGCCAGCAGCCCTAGCTCCTACGAGCAGTACTTC. Translation gives CASSPSSYEQYF. The chain is encoded by TRBV12-3 or TRBV12-4 joined to TRBJ2-7, with an unclear D gene assignment. At the junction V is shortened by 6 bases and J by 0 bases, with 6 bases in between. The CDR3 spans 12 residues, from the cysteine through the phenylalanine. Just the 36-base CDR3 DNA is kept, in frame starting at base 1.